The 24 T cell receptor beta chains below all came from one sample that was sequenced in a study of T cell repertoires in cytomegalovirus infection. One entry per CDR3 protein results from TCRdb running MiXCR on the reads. The data contain around 100,000 distinct CDR3 sequences, around 40% of them seen just once; the ten biggest clones take up about three quarters. These receptors' antigens are unknown. Sequencing used CD8+ T cells from cultured PBMCs, obtained from culture after CMV antigen stimulation. These receptors came from a human donor in good health (CMV status not recorded). Some clones in this sample may be carry-over from other donors' samples.

This clonotype was seen a handful of times. The J gene is TRBJ2-7, the V gene TRBV27, with D hard to call. The CDR3 consists of 14 residues. Germline V gives CDR1 MNHEY, CDR2 SMNVEV (reference sequence). Trimming cost V 2 bases and J 5 bases, with 13 bases left between them. The CDR3 DNA follows: TGTGCCAGCAGTTTAATATACGGGCAGCACGAGCAGTACTTC. Its translation: CASSLIYGQHEQYF.

The gene calls are TRBV2 and TRBJ1-1; weak D call: TRBD1 (6 bases). The germline V gene has CDR1 SNHLY and CDR2 FYNNEI. Trimming removed 11 bases from V and 5 bases from J, with 21 bases in between. The CDR3 sequence is 14 residues long. CDR3 sequence (DNA): TGTGCCCCCCTAGCGGGGGGCCTCCGTACTGAAGCTTTCTTT. Its translation: CAPLAGGLRTEAFF.

The rearrangement links TRBV7-8 to TRBJ2-2, with 10 bases fitting TRBD1. The V segment lost 1 base and the J segment 6 bases; nucleotides outside the gene matches: 11. Germline V lookup: CDR1 SGHVS, CDR2 FQNEAQ. This CDR3 is 18 amino acids long. The CDR3: CASSLGAGQGRRAGELFF. In nucleotides, the CDR3 is TGTGCCAGCAGCTTAGGCGCGGGACAGGGGCGCAGGGCCGGGGAGCTGTTTTTT.

This clonotype was detected only a few times. The V gene is TRBV19, the J gene TRBJ1-2; D is unresolved. CDR3 length: 13 amino acids. Germline V gene lookup returns CDR1 LNHDA and CDR2 SQIVND (reference sequence). V shed 9 bases and J shed 0 bases, with 11 bases lying between them. The CDR3 DNA reads as TGTGCCAGCTCGACCCAAGCTAACTATGGCTACACCTTC. It is translated as CASSTQANYGYTF. Full variable domain (missing parts from reference TRBV19 and TRBJ1-2): DGGITQSPKYLFRKEGQNVTLSCEQNLNHDAMYWYRQDPGQGLRLIYYSQIVNDFQKGDIAEGYSVSREKKESFPLTVTSAQKNPTAFYLCASSTQANYGYTFGSGTRLTVV.

The sample holds a few counts of this clonotype. V is TRBV20-1 and J is TRBJ1-5, with 7 bases that match TRBD1. CDR1 DFQATT and CDR2 SNEGSKA come from the germline V gene (reference sequence). The V gene end was trimmed by 3 bases and the J gene end by 3 bases; junction bases not matched to a gene: 5. There are 14 residues in the CDR3. Here the CDR3 reads CSASSGGVNQPQHF. The CDR3 coding sequence is TGCAGTGCTAGTTCAGGGGGTGTCAATCAGCCCCAGCATTTT.

This clonotype was recorded only once. The rearrangement links TRBV27 to TRBJ2-7; the match to TRBD2 covers 7 bases. J gave up 0 bases and V 5 bases, and 7 bases lay outside the gene matches. The germline CDR1 and CDR2 sequences are MNHEY and SMNVEV (reference sequence). This CDR3 is built from 15 residues. CDR3 DNA sequence: TGTGCCAGCAGTACCCAGCGGGGAAGCTCCTACGAGCAGTACTTC. Translating gives CASSTQRGSSYEQYF.

CDR3 DNA sequence: TGTGCCAGCAGTGAACCCCTAGCGGGGGGCCCCAATGAGCAGTTCTTC. Translated, it gives CASSEPLAGGPNEQFF. The J gene is TRBJ2-1, the V gene TRBV6-1; TRBD2 matches 11 bases. With V trimmed by 2 bases and J by 6 bases, 6 bases remained unmatched. The V gene's germline CDR1 is MNHNS and CDR2 SASEGT. The CDR3 contains 16 residues.

V is TRBV11-1 and J is TRBJ2-5; D is unclear. Trimming removed 3 bases at V and 5 bases at J, with 10 bases between. CDR3 length equals 13 residues. Looked up from germline, CDR1 is SGHAT and CDR2 is FQDESV (reference sequence). The CDR3 DNA sequence: TGTGCCAGCAGCTTTATTGGGCCGGAGACCCAGTACTTC. Encoded protein: CASSFIGPETQYF.

The table lists this clonotype with a few counts. The rearrangement joins TRBV7-6 to TRBJ2-7; D ambiguous. In germline, CDR1 is SGHVS, CDR2 FNYEAQ. This CDR3 comprises 14 residues. Trimming took 3 bases from V and 0 from J, leaving 9 bases between them. The CDR3 loop reads CASSLDASSYEQYF. The CDR3 DNA reads TGTGCCAGCAGCTTGGATGCCAGCTCCTACGAGCAGTACTTC.

The chain combines TRBV12-3 or TRBV12-4 with TRBJ1-1; no clear D. The CDR3 covers 15 residues. V was clipped by 6 bases and J by 1 base, with 15 bases between them. The CDR3 coding sequence is TGTGCCAGCAGGAAGATTACGATGTGGAACACTGAAGCTTTCTTT. Protein sequence: CASRKITMWNTEAFF.

This clonotype came up once. The V gene is TRBV2, the J gene TRBJ2-2; TRBD2 is a possible D gene (7 bases). The V end lost 2 bases, the J end lost 4 bases, and 11 bases lay between the germline ends. Looked up from germline, CDR1 is SNHLY and CDR2 is FYNNEI. CDR3 size: 15 residues. DNA for the CDR3: TGTGCCAGCAGTGAAATGGGGGGGGCCACCGGGGAGCTGTTTTTT. Translating it yields CASSEMGGATGELFF.

The genes are TRBV5-6 and TRBJ2-7; 9 bases map to TRBD1. V gave up 1 base and J gave up 5 bases; unmatched junction bases: 7. CDR3 size: 15 residues. Germline CDR1 SGHDT, CDR2 YYEEEE. CDR3 nucleotide sequence: TGTGCCAGCAGCTTGAGTGGGACAGGGATCAACGAGCAGTACTTC. It encodes CASSLSGTGINEQYF.

This chain uses TRBV20-1 with TRBJ1-1; TRBD1 matches 10 bases. This CDR3 comprises 12 residues. Looked up from germline, CDR1 is DFQATT and CDR2 is SNEGSKA (reference sequence). V shed 6 bases, J shed 4 bases, and the junction held 2 bases outside the gene matches. DNA for the CDR3: TGCAGTGCCGGGACAGGGGTCACTGAAGCTTTCTTT. Its protein product is CSAGTGVTEAFF.

This clonotype appeared once. The chain recombines TRBV25-1 with TRBJ2-2; TRBD2 matches at 10 bases. Germline CDR1 and CDR2: MGHDK and SYGVNS. The ends lost 6 bases at V and 0 bases at J; junction bases unmatched: 10. The CDR3 has 18 amino acids. The CDR3 loop is CASRETASGGPNTGELFF. CDR3 bases: TGTGCCAGCAGGGAAACGGCTAGCGGGGGCCCGAACACCGGGGAGCTGTTTTTT.

This clonotype was found a few times. The chain carries TRBV7-8 and TRBJ2-7; 8 bases are a match to TRBD1. Germline CDR1 reads SGHVS; CDR2 reads FQNEAQ. The CDR3 contains 15 residues. Unmatched junction bases numbered 4, after V lost 1 base and J lost 2 bases. The CDR3 DNA is TGTGCCAGCAGCTTAGACCCAGGGGGCACCTACGAGCAGTACTTC. Residues: CASSLDPGGTYEQYF. The variable domain in full, with the rest retrieved from reference TRBV7-8 and TRBJ2-7, is GAGVSQSPRYKVAKRGQDVALRCDPISGHVSLFWYQQALGQGPEFLTYFQNEAQLDKSGLPSDRFFAERPEGSVSTLKIQRTQQEDSAVYLCASSLDPGGTYEQYFGPGTRLTVT.

This CDR3 reads CASSLMAGSSYNEQFF. CDR3 bases: TGTGCCAGCAGCTTGATGGCCGGGAGCTCCTACAATGAGCAGTTCTTC. The rearrangement uses TRBV11-2 and TRBJ2-1, with D tentatively TRBD2 (6 bases). CDR3 length equals 16 residues. Trimming cost V 3 bases and J 0 bases, with 12 bases left between them. Germline CDR1 SGHAT, CDR2 FQNNGV.

The gene calls are TRBV7-2 and TRBJ2-7; D is unclear. The V and J ends lost 1 base and 1 base respectively, with 8 bases between them. The CDR3 runs 14 residues. CDR1 and CDR2 (germline): SGHTA, FQGNSA. Here the CDR3 DNA reads TGTGCCAGCAGCTTAGGGGTCATTTCCTACGAGCAGTACTTC. This gives the protein CASSLGVISYEQYF.

Details on this clonotype: This clone may be a read error of a much larger clone one base away. The chain employs TRBV2 and TRBJ2-2; 8 nucleotides line up with TRBD2. Germline CDR1 reads SNHLY; CDR2 reads FYNNEI. CDR3 length equals 15 residues. V lost 3 bases and J lost 5; bases outside the gene matches: 5. The CDR3 region has the DNA TGTGCCAGCAGTGATAGCGGGGTTTGGACCGGGGAGCTGTTTTTT. Protein sequence: CASSDSGVWTGELFF.

This clonotype has just a few counts. The rearrangement joins TRBV28 to TRBJ1-3; D not certain. This CDR3 spans 17 amino acids. Germline CDR1 MDHEN, CDR2 SYDVKM. V was trimmed by 2 bases and J by 0 bases, leaving 14 bases between them. In DNA, the CDR3 is TGTGCCAGCAGTTTACGTAACAGTGCTCCCTCTGGAAACACCATATATTTT. Translating gives CASSLRNSAPSGNTIYF.

As DNA, the CDR3 is TGTGGTGGGAGATTGAACACTGAAGCTTTCTTT. Its translation is CGGRLNTEAFF. The chain links TRBV2 to TRBJ1-1; D not resolved. CDR3 length: 11 amino acids. The germline CDR1 and CDR2 sequences are SNHLY and FYNNEI.

The V gene is TRBV4-2, the J gene TRBJ1-1; no clear D gene. The CDR3 is made up of 14 amino acids. Germline loops: CDR1 LGHNA, CDR2 YNFKEQ. V was clipped by 7 bases and J by 2 bases, with 14 bases between them. CDR3 sequence reads: CASNLLRDNTEAFF. For the CDR3, the DNA is TGTGCCAGCAACCTCCTAAGGGATAACACTGAAGCTTTCTTT.

In this sample, this clonotype turned up once. The rearrangement joins TRBV28 to TRBJ2-1; D call uncertain. Germline V gene sequence: CDR1 MDHEN, CDR2 SYDVKM. V was cut by 2 bases and J by 5 bases, with 13 bases left in between. The CDR3 has 15 residues. The CDR3 region has the DNA TGTGCCAGCAGTTTACGAACAGCTAGAGACAATGAGCAGTTCTTC. Translating it yields CASSLRTARDNEQFF.

The V gene is TRBV19, the J gene TRBJ1-2, with TRBD1 matching 7 bases. Germline loops: CDR1 LNHDA, CDR2 SQIVND (reference sequence). With V trimmed by 9 bases and J by 8 bases, 18 bases remained unmatched. This CDR3 comprises 15 residues. The CDR3 is CASYWGGQDPWGYTF. DNA for the CDR3: TGTGCCAGCTATTGGGGAGGACAGGACCCTTGGGGCTACACCTTC.

The chain recombines TRBV28 with TRBJ1-2; TRBD1 might be the D (6 bases). Between the trimmed V and J ends, which lost 4 bases and 6 bases, there was a span of 12 bases. The CDR3 is 13 residues long. Germline assignment: CDR1 MDHEN and CDR2 SYDVKM. Here the CDR3 reads CASSSPTGNGYTF. The CDR3 nucleotides are TGTGCCAGCAGTTCCCCAACAGGGAATGGCTACACCTTC.